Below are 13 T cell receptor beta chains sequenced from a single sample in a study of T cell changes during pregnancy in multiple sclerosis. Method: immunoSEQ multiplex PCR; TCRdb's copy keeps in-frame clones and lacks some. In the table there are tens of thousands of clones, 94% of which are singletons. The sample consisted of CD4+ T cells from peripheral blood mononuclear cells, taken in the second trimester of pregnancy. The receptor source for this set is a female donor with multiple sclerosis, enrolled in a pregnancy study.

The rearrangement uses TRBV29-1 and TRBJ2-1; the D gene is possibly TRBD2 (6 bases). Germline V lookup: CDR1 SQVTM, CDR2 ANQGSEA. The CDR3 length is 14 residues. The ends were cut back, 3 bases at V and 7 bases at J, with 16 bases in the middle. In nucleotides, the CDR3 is TGCAGCGTTGACAGGGAGGATAAGAATAATGAGCAGTTCTTC. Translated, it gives CSVDREDKNNEQFF.

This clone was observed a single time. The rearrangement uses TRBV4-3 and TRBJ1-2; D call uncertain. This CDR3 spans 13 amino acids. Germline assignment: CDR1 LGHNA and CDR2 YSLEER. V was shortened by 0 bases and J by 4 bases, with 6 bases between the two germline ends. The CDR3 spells CASSQDYSYGYTF. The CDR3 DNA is TGCGCCAGCAGCCAAGATTATTCCTATGGCTACACCTTC.

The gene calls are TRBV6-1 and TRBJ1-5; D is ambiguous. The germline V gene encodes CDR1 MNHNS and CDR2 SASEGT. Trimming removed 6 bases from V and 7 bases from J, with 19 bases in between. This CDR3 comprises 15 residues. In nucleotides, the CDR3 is TGTGCCAGCAGAATCTATAGCGGTGAGGGCCAGCCCCAGCATTTT. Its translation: CASRIYSGEGQPQHF.

The CDR3 coding sequence is TGTGCCAGCAGCTCCGACAGGGGGGACACTGAAGCTTTCTTT. This gives the protein CASSSDRGDTEAFF. The chain links TRBV7-3 to TRBJ1-1; 9 bases fit TRBD1. CDR1 SGHTA and CDR2 FQGTGA come from the germline V gene. V lost 4 bases and J lost 3; bases outside the gene matches: 3. The CDR3 runs 14 residues. Full variable domain (remainder filled in from reference TRBV7-3 and TRBJ1-1): GAGVSQTPSNKVTEKGKYVELRCDPISGHTALYWYRQSLGQGPEFLIYFQGTGAADDSGLPNDRFFAVRPEGSVSTLKIQRTERGDSAVYLCASSSDRGDTEAFFGQGTRLTVV.

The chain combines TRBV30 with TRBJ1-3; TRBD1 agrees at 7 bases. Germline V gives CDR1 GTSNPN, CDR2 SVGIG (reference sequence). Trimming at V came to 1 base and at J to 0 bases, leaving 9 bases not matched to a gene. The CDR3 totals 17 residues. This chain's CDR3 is CAWSESGQRFSGNTIYF. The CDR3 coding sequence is TGTGCCTGGAGTGAATCGGGACAGCGGTTCTCTGGAAACACCATATATTTT.

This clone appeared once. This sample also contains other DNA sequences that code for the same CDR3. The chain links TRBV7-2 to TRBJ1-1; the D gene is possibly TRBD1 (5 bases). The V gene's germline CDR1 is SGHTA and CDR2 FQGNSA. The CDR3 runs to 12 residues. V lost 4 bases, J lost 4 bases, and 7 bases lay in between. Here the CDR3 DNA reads TGTGCCAGCAGCTCGGGGGGCACTGAAGCTTTCTTT. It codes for CASSSGGTEAFF.

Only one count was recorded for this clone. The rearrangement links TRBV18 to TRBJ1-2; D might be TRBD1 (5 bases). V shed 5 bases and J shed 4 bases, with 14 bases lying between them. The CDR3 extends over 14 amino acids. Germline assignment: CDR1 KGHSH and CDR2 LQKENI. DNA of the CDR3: TGTGCCAGCTCAGGTGACAGTCTGCTCTATGGCTACACCTTC. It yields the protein CASSGDSLLYGYTF.

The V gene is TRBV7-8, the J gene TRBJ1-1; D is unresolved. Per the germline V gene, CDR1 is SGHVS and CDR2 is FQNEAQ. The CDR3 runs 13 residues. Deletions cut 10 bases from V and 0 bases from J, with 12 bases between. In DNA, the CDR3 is TGTGCCACCTCCGGGGATTTGAACACTGAAGCTTTCTTT. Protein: CATSGDLNTEAFF.

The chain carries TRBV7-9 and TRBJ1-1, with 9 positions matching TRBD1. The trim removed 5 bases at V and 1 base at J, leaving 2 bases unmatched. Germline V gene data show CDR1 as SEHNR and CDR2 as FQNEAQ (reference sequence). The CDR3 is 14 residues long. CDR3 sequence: CASSAGQGNTEAFF. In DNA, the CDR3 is TGTGCCAGCAGCGCGGGACAGGGGAACACTGAAGCTTTCTTT.

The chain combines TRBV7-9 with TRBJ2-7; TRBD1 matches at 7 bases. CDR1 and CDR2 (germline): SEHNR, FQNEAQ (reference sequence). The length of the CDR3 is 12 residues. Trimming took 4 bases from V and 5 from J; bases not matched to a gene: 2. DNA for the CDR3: TGTGCCAGCAGCTCGCAGGGGGACGAGCAGTACTTC. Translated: CASSSQGDEQYF.

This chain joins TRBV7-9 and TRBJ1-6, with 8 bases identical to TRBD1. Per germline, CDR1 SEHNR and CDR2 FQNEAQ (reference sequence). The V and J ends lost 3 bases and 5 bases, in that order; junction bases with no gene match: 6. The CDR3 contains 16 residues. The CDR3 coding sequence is TGTGCCAGCAGCTTCGGCCGGGACAGGAATAATTCACCCCTCCACTTT. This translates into CASSFGRDRNNSPLHF.

In nucleotides, the CDR3 is TGTGCCAGCAGCATACAGGGGGGAGGATATGGCTACACCTTC. This sequence encodes CASSIQGGGYGYTF. The chain combines TRBV9 with TRBJ1-2; 8 bases map to TRBD1. Germline V gene sequence: CDR1 SGDLS, CDR2 YYNGEE. The CDR3 covers 14 residues. With V trimmed by 4 bases and J by 5 bases, 7 bases remained unmatched.

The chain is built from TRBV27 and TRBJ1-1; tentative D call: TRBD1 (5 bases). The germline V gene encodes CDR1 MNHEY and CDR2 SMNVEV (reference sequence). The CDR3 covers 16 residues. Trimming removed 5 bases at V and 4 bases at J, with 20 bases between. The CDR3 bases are TGTGCCAGCAGTCCACGACAGAGGGGCGGGGGCACTGAAGCTTTCTTT. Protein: CASSPRQRGGGTEAFF.